This T cell receptor (beta chain) came from a study of cytomegalovirus exposure and HLA in healthy donors. With 60 Vbeta and 13 Jbeta primers, the PCR was carried out. In the original workflow: A follow-up analysis tallied 86 million or so unique TCR beta chains, roughly 11 million shared. Measured with immunoSEQ multiplex PCR; TCRdb has only the in-frame clones, and not every one. V and J calls and clone size follow that table, whereas D and trimming were derived from the DNA. The sample shows more than 85,000 clones, about 76% of them seen only once. The specimen sequenced was PBMCs. This clonotype was sampled from a man in his forties in good health and CMV-seronegative.

The CDR3 reads CASSIGTGLASEAFF. The CDR3 DNA sequence: TGTGCCAGCTCAATCGGGACAGGGCTGGCAAGTGAAGCTTTCTTT. This chain links TRBV18 with TRBJ1-1, with 9 bases fitting TRBD1. This CDR3 has 15 residues. The V gene's germline CDR1 is KGHSH and CDR2 LQKENI. V shed 5 bases and J 7 bases; nucleotides not matched to a gene: 11.